This entry features one T cell receptor (beta chain) sequence. This entry belongs to a study of blood T cell repertoires in COVID-19. Assay: immunoSEQ multiplex PCR; the TCRdb copy retains only in-frame clones and omits some. This sample has roughly 180,000 clones, with around 80% found just once. Germline V gene data show CDR1 as LGHNA and CDR2 as YNFKEQ. The CDR3 sequence is 15 residues long. V was cut by 2 bases and J by 9 bases, with 20 bases left in between. This clonotype originated in a woman at least 80 years old with COVID-19, enrolled during active disease. Sequences were obtained from peripheral blood. The genes are TRBV4-2 and TRBJ2-7; TRBD2 is a possible D gene (12 bases). CDR3 bases: TGTGCCAGCAGCCAATGGACTAGCGGGACAGGGGGGCAGTACTTC. Translated, it gives CASSQWTSGTGGQYF.